This T cell receptor beta chain emerged from a study of Ad26.COV2.S vaccination and SARS-CoV-2 variants. Study-wide context: Of the COV1001 trial arms, the Ad26.COV2.S arm included the donor.

About this clone itself: Its antigen is not known.

The table came from immunoSEQ multiplex PCR; TCRdb's copy has only in-frame clones and leaves some out. Here the sample spans about 250,000 clones, 80% to 90% being singletons. Notes on the study in general: Vaccine recipients and placebo recipients showed similar non-spike TCR breadth. People given the vaccine had a wider spike-specific TCR breadth than placebo recipients did. There was a possibility that the TCR breadth and depth analyses underestimated total T cell responses.

The sample's treatment: around 19 received Ad26.COV2.S at low or high dose, single or two shots; about 5 received placebo; per-sample allocation not given. Day 63 after the first vaccine or placebo injection was the time point for sampling. This CDR3 is built from 16 residues. CDR1 and CDR2 (germline): SGHTA, FQGNSA. The V and J ends lost 0 bases and 5 bases respectively, with 16 bases between them. This specimen was peripheral blood, taken in a trial of Ad26.COV2.S vaccine versus placebo. The chain employs TRBV7-2 and TRBJ1-1; D is perhaps TRBD1 (5 bases). The origin of this receptor is a person between 18 and 59 years old who received the Ad26.COV2.S COVID-19 vaccine or a placebo. The CDR3: CASSLAGGAKDTEAFF. CDR3 in DNA: TGTGCCAGCAGCTTAGCCGGTGGGGCTAAAGATACTGAAGCTTTCTTT. Full variable domain (rest looked up from reference TRBV7-2 and TRBJ1-1): GAGVSQSPSNKVTEKGKDVELRCDPISGHTALYWYRQSLGQGLEFLIYFQGNSAPDKSGLPSDRFSAERTGGSVSTLTIQRTQQEDSAVYLCASSLAGGAKDTEAFFGQGTRLTVV.